This note documents a single TCR beta chain sequence. What it recognizes is unknown. MiXCR, run by TCRdb on the 5' RACE reads, gives a single entry per CDR3 protein. The sample lists about 890,000 distinct CDR3 sequences; 9% to 15% were seen once. This sample stems from a study of identical twins. Every one of the donors was a healthy Caucasian. Study-wide results and limits: Compared with models, monozygotic twins showed more out-of-frame TCR alpha sharing. Shared out-of-frame alpha sequences (those common to twins) showed excess low generation probability.

This sample was also put to use in a study of yellow fever vaccine responses in identical twins.

This TCR was recovered from a woman younger than 30 in good health. Sequencing was done on a sample of PBMCs.

In DNA form, the CDR3 reads TGTGCCAGCAGCACGGGACTAGCTGGGCCAGAGACCCAGTACTTC. Translation gives CASSTGLAGPETQYF. The chain uses TRBV6-1 and TRBJ2-5, with 9 bases aligning to TRBD2. In germline, CDR1 is MNHNS, CDR2 SASEGT. The CDR3 has 15 residues. The V and J ends lost 6 bases and 4 bases, in that order; junction bases with no gene match: 9.